This TCR beta chain was profiled in a study of radiotherapy plus CTLA-4 blockade in lung cancer. Background on the study: Disease control was achieved by 31% of patients, and objective responses by about 19%. Findings of the study overall: In blood, TCR clones derived from the tumor expanded after radiotherapy plus ipilimumab. Per reports, early blood T cell clone dynamics, plus interferon-beta, forecast response most strongly.

This clone was counted once. The antigen is unknown. Enrolled patients, whose metastatic non-small-cell lung cancer was chemo-refractory, received focal radiation plus CTLA-4 blockade with ipilimumab. CDR1 and CDR2 from the germline V gene are MNHEY and SVGAGI. This CDR3 has 14 amino acids. V dropped 6 bases and J dropped 6; count of bases not matched to a gene: 10. Sequencing used immunoSEQ multiplex PCR; TCRdb keeps in-frame clones, though not all of them. The sample shows about 95,000 clones, 83% of them seen only once. Sequences were derived from peripheral blood, sampled from a patient treated with radiotherapy plus ipilimumab. The chain couples TRBV6-5 to TRBJ1-2; 7 bases agree with TRBD1. The clonotype was recovered from a human donor with non-small cell lung cancer who had stable disease on radiotherapy plus ipilimumab. The CDR3 sequence: CASSQPEQGHGYTF. The CDR3 DNA sequence: TGTGCCAGCAGCCAACCAGAACAGGGGCATGGCTACACCTTC.